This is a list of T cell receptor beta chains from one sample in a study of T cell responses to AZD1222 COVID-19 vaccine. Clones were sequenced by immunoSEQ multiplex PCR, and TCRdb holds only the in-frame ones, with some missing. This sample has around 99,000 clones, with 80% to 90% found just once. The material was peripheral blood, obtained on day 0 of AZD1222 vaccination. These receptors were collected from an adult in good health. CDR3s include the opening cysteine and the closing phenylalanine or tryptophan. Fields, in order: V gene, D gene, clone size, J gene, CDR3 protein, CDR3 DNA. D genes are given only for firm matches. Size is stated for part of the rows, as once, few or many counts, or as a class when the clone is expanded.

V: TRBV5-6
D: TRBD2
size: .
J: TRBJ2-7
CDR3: CASSWGLAGGPRDEQYF
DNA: TGTGCCAGCAGCTGGGGGTTAGCGGGAGGGCCAAGGGACGAGCAGTACTTC

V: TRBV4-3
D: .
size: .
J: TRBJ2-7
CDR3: CASSQERPGPHEQYF
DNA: TGCGCCAGCAGCCAAGAAAGGCCAGGGCCCCACGAGCAGTACTTC

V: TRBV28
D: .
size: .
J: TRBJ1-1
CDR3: CASSLRRNTEAFF
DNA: TGTGCCAGCAGTTTAAGGAGGAACACTGAAGCTTTCTTT

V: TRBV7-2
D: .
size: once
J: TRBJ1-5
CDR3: CASSLGRANSNQPQHF
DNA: TGTGCCAGCAGCTTAGGTCGGGCAAACAGCAATCAGCCCCAGCATTTT

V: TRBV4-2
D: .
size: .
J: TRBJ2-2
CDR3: CASSPPGSALAGELFF
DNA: TGTGCCAGCAGCCCCCCGGGTAGCGCCTTGGCCGGGGAGCTGTTTTTT

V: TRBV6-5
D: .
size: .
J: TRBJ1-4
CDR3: CASRLGSTNEKLFF
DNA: TGTGCCAGCAGGCTGGGGAGTACTAATGAAAAACTGTTTTTT

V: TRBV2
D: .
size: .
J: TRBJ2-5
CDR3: CASSELSVLGLYQETQYF
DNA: TGTGCCAGCAGTGAGTTGTCAGTCCTTGGATTGTACCAAGAGACCCAGTACTTC

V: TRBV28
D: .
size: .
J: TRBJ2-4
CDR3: CASSLWGRAKNIQYF
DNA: TGTGCCAGCAGTTTATGGGGGAGAGCCAAAAACATTCAGTACTTC

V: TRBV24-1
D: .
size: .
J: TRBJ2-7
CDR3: CATSDSDRGSYEQYF
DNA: TGTGCCACCAGTGATTCGGACAGAGGCTCCTACGAGCAGTACTTC

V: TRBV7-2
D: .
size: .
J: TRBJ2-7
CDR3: CASSSVGSGSYEQYF
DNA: TGTGCCAGCAGCTCCGTTGGTAGCGGCTCCTACGAGCAGTACTTC

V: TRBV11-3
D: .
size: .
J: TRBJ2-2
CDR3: CASSHPAGELFF
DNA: TGTGCCAGCAGCCATCCGGCCGGGGAGCTGTTTTTT

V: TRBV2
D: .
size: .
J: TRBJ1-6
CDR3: CASSPIGGKQVTPLHF
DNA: TGTGCCAGCAGCCCAATAGGTGGGAAACAGGTCACACCCCTCCACTTT

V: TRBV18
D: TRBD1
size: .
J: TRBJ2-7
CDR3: CASSPNVGTASYEQYF
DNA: TGTGCCAGCTCACCCAACGTCGGGACAGCGAGCTACGAGCAGTACTTC

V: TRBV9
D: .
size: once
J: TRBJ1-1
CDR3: CASSVDQGFTEAFF
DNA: TGTGCCAGCAGCGTAGACCAGGGTTTTACTGAAGCTTTCTTT

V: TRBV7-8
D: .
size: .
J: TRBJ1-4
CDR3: CASSSTVRNEKLFF
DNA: TGTGCCAGCAGCTCGACAGTGCGGAATGAAAAACTGTTTTTT

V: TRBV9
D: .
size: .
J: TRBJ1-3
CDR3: CASSPLNSGNTIYF
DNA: TGTGCCAGCAGCCCTCTTAACTCTGGAAACACCATATATTTT

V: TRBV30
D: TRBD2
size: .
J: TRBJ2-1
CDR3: CALTSGRAYRSYNEQFF
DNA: TGTGCCTTGACTAGCGGGAGGGCATATCGCTCCTACAATGAGCAGTTCTTC

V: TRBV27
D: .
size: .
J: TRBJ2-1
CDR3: CASSLRGRPSSSYNEQFF
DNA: TGTGCCAGCAGTTTACGGGGTAGACCTAGCAGCTCCTACAATGAGCAGTTCTTC

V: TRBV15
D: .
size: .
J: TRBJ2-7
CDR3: CATSRDPGQYEQYF
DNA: TGTGCCACCAGCAGAGATCCCGGACAGTACGAGCAGTACTTC

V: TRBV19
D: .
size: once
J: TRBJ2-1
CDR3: CASRQGVNEQFF
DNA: TGTGCCAGTAGGCAGGGCGTGAATGAGCAGTTCTTC

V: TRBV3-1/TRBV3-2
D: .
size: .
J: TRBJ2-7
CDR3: CASSQGMEGTTTGQYF
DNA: TGTGCCAGCAGCCAAGGTATGGAAGGAACAACTACGGGGCAGTACTTC

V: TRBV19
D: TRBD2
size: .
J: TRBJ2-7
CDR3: CASSTRQGTSGSYEQYF
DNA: TGTGCCAGTAGTACCCGACAGGGAACTAGCGGGAGTTACGAGCAGTACTTC

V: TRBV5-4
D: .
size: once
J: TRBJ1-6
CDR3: CASGIGERNSPLHF
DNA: TGTGCCAGCGGGATTGGGGAGCGGAATTCACCCCTCCACTTT

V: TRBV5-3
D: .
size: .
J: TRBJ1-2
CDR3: CARSLGGYTF
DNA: TGTGCCAGAAGCCTTGGCGGCTACACCTTC

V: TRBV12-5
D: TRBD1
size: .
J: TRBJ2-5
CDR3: CASGLAGQGETQYF
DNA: TGTGCTAGTGGTTTGGCCGGACAGGGGGAGACCCAGTACTTC

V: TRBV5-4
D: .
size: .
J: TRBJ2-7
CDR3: CASRLRLEAWGDEQYF
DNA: TGTGCCAGCAGGCTGAGGTTGGAAGCCTGGGGCGACGAGCAGTACTTC

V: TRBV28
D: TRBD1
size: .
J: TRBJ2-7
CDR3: CASSSRQGGGEQYF
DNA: TGTGCCAGCAGTTCCCGACAGGGTGGCGGCGAGCAGTACTTC

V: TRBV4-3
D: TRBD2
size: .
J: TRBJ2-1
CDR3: CASSQVATSTSGVNEQFF
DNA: TGCGCCAGCAGCCAAGTAGCGACGAGTACTAGCGGGGTCAATGAGCAGTTCTTC

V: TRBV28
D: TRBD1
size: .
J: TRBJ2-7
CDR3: CASGDRGSNYEQYF
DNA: TGTGCCAGCGGCGACAGGGGTTCCAACTACGAGCAGTACTTC

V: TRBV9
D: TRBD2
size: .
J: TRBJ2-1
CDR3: CASSLQTSPYSNEQFF
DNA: TGTGCCAGCAGCCTACAGACTAGCCCCTACTCCAATGAGCAGTTCTTC

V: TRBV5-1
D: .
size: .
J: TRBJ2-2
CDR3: CASSFYREAGELFF
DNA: TGCGCCAGCAGCTTCTACAGGGAGGCCGGGGAGCTGTTTTTT

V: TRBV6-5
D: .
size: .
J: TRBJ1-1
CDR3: CASSYSGAGTEAFF
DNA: TGTGCCAGCAGTTACTCAGGGGCAGGAACTGAAGCTTTCTTT

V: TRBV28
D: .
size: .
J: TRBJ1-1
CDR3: CATTISRGNTEAFF
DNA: TGTGCCACTACGATCTCGAGGGGGAACACTGAAGCTTTCTTT

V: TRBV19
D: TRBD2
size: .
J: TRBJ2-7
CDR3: CASRPLAGNGEQYF
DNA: TGTGCCAGTAGACCCCTAGCGGGAAATGGAGAGCAGTACTTC

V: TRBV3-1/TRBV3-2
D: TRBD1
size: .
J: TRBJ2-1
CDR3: CASSPATGSSYNEQFF
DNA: TGTGCCAGCAGCCCCGCGACAGGGAGCTCCTACAATGAGCAGTTCTTC

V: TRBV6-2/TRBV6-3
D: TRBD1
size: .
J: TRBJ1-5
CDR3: CASSFRQGAQGNQPQHF
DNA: TGTGCCAGCAGCTTCCGACAGGGGGCGCAAGGCAATCAGCCCCAGCATTTT

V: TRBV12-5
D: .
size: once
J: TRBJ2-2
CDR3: CASARADPNTGELFF
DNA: TGTGCTAGTGCGCGCGCCGATCCGAACACCGGGGAGCTGTTTTTT

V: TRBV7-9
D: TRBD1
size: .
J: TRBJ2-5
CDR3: CASSLFLPGTDIIQETQYF
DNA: TGTGCCAGCAGCTTATTTCTCCCCGGGACAGACATAATCCAAGAGACCCAGTACTTC

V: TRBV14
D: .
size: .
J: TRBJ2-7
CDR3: CASSQDGGSNYEQYF
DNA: TGTGCCAGCAGCCAAGATGGGGGATCGAACTACGAGCAGTACTTC

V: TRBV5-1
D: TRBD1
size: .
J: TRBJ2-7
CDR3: CASSLRTGDSYEQYF
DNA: TGCGCCAGCAGCTTGAGGACAGGGGATTCTTACGAGCAGTACTTC

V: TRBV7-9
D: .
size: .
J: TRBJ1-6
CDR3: CASSPGLNSPLHF
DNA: TGTGCCAGCAGCCCAGGGCTCAATTCACCCCTCCACTTT

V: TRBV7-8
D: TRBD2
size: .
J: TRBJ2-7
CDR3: CASSSGTSGHEQYF
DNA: TGTGCCAGCAGCTCCGGGACTAGCGGCCACGAGCAGTACTTC

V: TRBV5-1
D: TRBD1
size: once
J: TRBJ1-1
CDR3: CASSPGTANTEAFF
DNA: TGCGCCAGCAGCCCTGGGACAGCAAACACTGAAGCTTTCTTT

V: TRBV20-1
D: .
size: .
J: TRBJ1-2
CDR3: CSASGGDLIYGYTF
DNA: TGCAGTGCTAGTGGAGGGGATCTCATCTATGGCTACACCTTC

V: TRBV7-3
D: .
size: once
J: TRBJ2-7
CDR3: CASSFEPYEQYF
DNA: TGTGCCAGCAGTTTCGAACCCTACGAGCAGTACTTC

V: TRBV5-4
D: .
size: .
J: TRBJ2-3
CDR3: CASSLGAVPSTDTQYF
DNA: TGTGCCAGCAGCTTAGGAGCGGTCCCGAGCACAGATACGCAGTATTTT

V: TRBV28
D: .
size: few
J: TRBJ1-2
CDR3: CASSLITGIYGYTF
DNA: TGTGCCAGCAGTTTGATAACAGGGATCTATGGCTACACCTTC

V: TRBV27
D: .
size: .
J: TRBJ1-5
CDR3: CASSFSRNQPQHF
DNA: TGTGCCAGCAGTTTCAGCAGGAATCAGCCCCAGCATTTT

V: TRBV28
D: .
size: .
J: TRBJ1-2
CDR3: CASSLSLYGGDFGYTF
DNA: TGTGCCAGCAGTTTATCCCTCTACGGGGGAGATTTTGGCTACACCTTC